These 22 T cell receptor beta chains were all obtained from the same sample, sequenced in a study of regulatory T cells in long-lasting Graves disease (dated by TCRdb to the early 2020s). The time point tag for this specimen amounts to: persistent/refractory GD, antithyroid drugs over 5 years with positive TRAb. For both TCR sequencing and RNA sequencing, RNA was extracted from PBMCs in TRIzol. The library was generated by multiplex PCR. Data came from an Illumina HiSeq 4000. TCR beta libraries were built with iRepertoire HTBI primers and Arm-PCR amplification of CDR3 regions. The public sequencing data were trimmed at Q25 with fastp and processed into clonotypes with MiXCR by TCRdb, which kept only in-frame beta chains. Entries are consolidated by CDR3 protein sequence, retaining the most common genes and DNA. The sample has over 650,000 distinct CDR3 sequences on record, around 30% of them singletons. The ten largest clones represent 40% to 55% of the sample.

The material sequenced was peripheral blood mononuclear cells (PBMCs), taken when the disease was refractory, from a patient treated with antithyroid drugs. The receptors shown here come from a female donor with Graves disease.

This clonotype was found many times. The chain is built from TRBV3-1 and TRBJ2-7; unclear D gene. Trimming took 5 bases from V and 2 from J, leaving 16 bases between them. From germline, CDR1 is LGHDT and CDR2 YNNKEL (reference sequence). This CDR3 has 15 amino acids. The CDR3 region has the DNA TGTGCCAGCAGCTACCTCGGGCAGGCGACCTACGAGCAGTACTTC. Translation gives CASSYLGQATYEQYF.

The rearrangement uses TRBV3-1 and TRBJ2-4, with 7 positions matching TRBD2. V gave up 0 bases and J gave up 6 bases; unmatched junction bases: 5. Germline-derived CDR1 and CDR2 are LGHDT and YNNKEL (reference sequence). The CDR3 runs to 15 residues. The CDR3 loop is CASSQDAREGNIQYF. The DNA of the CDR3 is TGTGCCAGCAGCCAAGATGCGAGGGAGGGAAACATTCAGTACTTC.

There are many counts of this clonotype. The rearrangement links TRBV15 to TRBJ1-1; 7 nucleotides line up with TRBD1. V gave up 4 bases and J gave up 5 bases; unmatched junction bases: 7. Germline V lookup: CDR1 LNHNV, CDR2 YYDKDF (reference sequence). This CDR3 comprises 14 residues. CDR3 residues: CATSNRQGRTEAFF. CDR3 DNA: TGTGCCACCAGCAACCGACAGGGACGGACTGAAGCTTTCTTT.

This clonotype was found a few times. J is TRBJ1-2 and V is TRBV5-1, with D possibly TRBD1 on 5 matching bases. V lost 5 bases and J 3 bases, leaving 14 bases between the germline ends. Germline values: CDR1 SGHRS, CDR2 YFSETQ. The CDR3 loop spans 14 amino acids. Here the CDR3 DNA reads TGCGCCAGCAGATGGGCAGGGAAGGACTATGGCTACACCTTC. This codes for CASRWAGKDYGYTF. The variable domain in full, with the rest retrieved from reference TRBV5-1 and TRBJ1-2, is KAGVTQTPRYLIKTRGQQVTLSCSPISGHRSVSWYQQTPGQGLQFLFEYFSETQRNKGNFPGRFSGRQFSNSRSEMNVSTLELGDSALYLCASRWAGKDYGYTFGSGTRLTVV.

This chain uses TRBV2 with TRBJ1-5; 9 bases are a match to TRBD1. J lost 5 bases, V lost 5 bases, and 13 bases had no gene match. The CDR3 has 17 amino acids. Germline assignment: CDR1 SNHLY and CDR2 FYNNEI. CDR3 nucleotides: TGTGCCAGCAGTCTATATAGCGGGACAGGGTTGGATCAGCCCCAGCATTTT. Its protein product is CASSLYSGTGLDQPQHF.

This clonotype was detected only a few times. The gene calls are TRBV7-9 and TRBJ1-2; perhaps TRBD1 as D (5 bases). Germline values: CDR1 SEHNR, CDR2 FQNEAQ (reference sequence). The ends were cut back, 5 bases at V and 2 bases at J, with 12 bases in the middle. This CDR3 spans 14 amino acids. The CDR3 sequence: CASSPQGENYGYTF. The CDR3 coding sequence is TGTGCCAGCAGCCCCCAGGGTGAGAACTATGGCTACACCTTC.

V is TRBV27 and J is TRBJ1-4, with TRBD1 identical over 8 bases. Germline loops: CDR1 MNHEY, CDR2 SMNVEV (reference sequence). Trimming cost V 6 bases and J 8 bases; bases outside gene matches: 5. The CDR3 is 13 amino acids. The CDR3 here is CASSGQGIEKLFF. CDR3 DNA: TGTGCCAGCAGCGGACAGGGAATAGAAAAACTGTTTTTT.

This clonotype was found a few times. At one end the junction does not follow the germline gene, possibly because of a read error. V gene TRBV2 combines with J gene TRBJ2-7; unclear D gene. Germline CDR1 reads SNHLY; CDR2 reads FYNNEI. The CDR3 runs to 11 residues. In nucleotides, the CDR3 is TGTGCCGGCAGTGACAACTTCGAGCAGTACTTC. Protein sequence: CAGSDNFEQYF.

There are a few counts of this clonotype. The J gene is TRBJ1-2, the V gene TRBV29-1; D ambiguous. The germline V gene has CDR1 SQVTM and CDR2 ANQGSEA. The length of the CDR3 is 13 residues. V was cut by 5 bases and J by 1 base, with 11 bases left in between. The CDR3 nucleotides read TGCAGCGTTTTATCAGGAAATAACTATGGCTACACCTTC. Translated: CSVLSGNNYGYTF.

This clonotype has just a few counts. V gene TRBV29-1 combines with J gene TRBJ1-4, with no clear D. Germline V gene lookup returns CDR1 SQVTM and CDR2 ANQGSEA. Trimming took 3 bases from V and 8 from J, leaving 19 bases between them. The CDR3 totals 15 residues. In DNA form, the CDR3 reads TGCAGCGTTGATCTTGGGAGGAGGTCGAGCGAAAAACTGTTTTTT. Translated: CSVDLGRRSSEKLFF. The variable domain in full, with the rest retrieved from reference TRBV29-1 and TRBJ1-4, is SAVISQKPSRDICQRGTSLTIQCQVDSQVTMMFWYRQQPGQSLTLIATANQGSEATYESGFVIDKFPISRPNLTFSTLTVSNMSPEDSSIYLCSVDLGRRSSEKLFFGSGTQLSVL.

This chain connects TRBV29-1 to TRBJ2-7; D gene uncertain. There are 13 residues in the CDR3. Between the trimmed V and J ends, which lost 6 bases and 5 bases, there was a span of 17 bases. Germline assignment: CDR1 SQVTM and CDR2 ANQGSEA. The CDR3: CSVIFRETDEQYF. The CDR3 DNA follows: TGCAGCGTGATCTTTCGAGAAACGGACGAGCAGTACTTC.

This clonotype was recorded once. The junction does not match germline at one end; this may be a read error. The chain's CDR3 is CAGSEAVDTQYF. In nucleotides, the CDR3 is TGTGCCGGCAGTGAAGCAGTGGATACGCAGTATTTT. The chain combines TRBV6-2 or TRBV6-3 with TRBJ2-3; D is unresolved. The germline CDR1 and CDR2 sequences are MNHEY and SVGEGT. The CDR3 is 12 residues long.

The chain recombines TRBV5-1 with TRBJ2-5; D possibly corresponds to TRBD1 (6 bases). The germline V and J ends were trimmed by 2 bases and 5 bases, with 16 bases remaining between them. Looked up from germline, CDR1 is SGHRS and CDR2 is YFSETQ. CDR3 size: 15 residues. For the CDR3, the DNA is TGCGCCAGCAGCTTTTCGCCGGGACATACGGAGACCCAGTACTTC. Translated: CASSFSPGHTETQYF.

This clonotype was found many times. The CDR3 DNA reads TGTGCCAGCACCCCTTTAACCGGGGGCCAAGAGACCCAGTACTTC. It encodes CASTPLTGGQETQYF. This chain uses TRBV11-2 with TRBJ2-5, with D possibly TRBD2 on 6 matching bases. Trimming pared 7 bases from V and 1 base from J, leaving 16 bases between. The germline V gene encodes CDR1 SGHAT and CDR2 FQNNGV. The CDR3 runs 15 residues.

This clonotype came up a few times. Mismatch with germline at one junction end may stem from a read error. The chain combines TRBV10-3 with TRBJ1-2; D remains unclear. Germline V gene data show CDR1 as ENHRY and CDR2 as SYGVKD. There are 15 residues in the CDR3. CDR3 bases: TGTGCCAGCAGTTATAGGCAGCCCTCTAACTATGGCTACACCTTC. Its protein product is CASSYRQPSNYGYTF.

This clonotype appeared many times. The chain's CDR3 is CASSPRPVETQYF. CDR3 in DNA: TGTGCCAGCAGTCCTCGGCCGGTAGAGACCCAGTACTTC. V is TRBV12-3 or TRBV12-4 and J is TRBJ2-5, with unresolved D. V was shortened by 5 bases and J by 4 bases, with 11 bases between the two germline ends. CDR3 length: 13 amino acids.

This clonotype was observed many times. The genes are TRBV29-1 and TRBJ2-5, with D maybe TRBD2 (5 bases). The CDR3 runs 12 residues. Per the germline V gene, CDR1 is SQVTM and CDR2 is ANQGSEA. Deletions cut 5 bases from V and 5 bases from J, with 12 bases between. Here the CDR3 reads CSVNPLAETQYF. CDR3 sequence (DNA): TGCAGCGTTAACCCGTTAGCGGAGACCCAGTACTTC.

This clonotype appeared once. The chain is built from TRBV6-9 and TRBJ1-2; D ambiguous. Germline loops: CDR1 MNHGY, CDR2 SVAAGI. Deletions cut 3 bases from V and 8 bases from J, with 22 bases between. The CDR3 is made up of 16 amino acids. This CDR3 is CASSYSGSGGDGGYTF. CDR3 coding DNA: TGTGCCAGCAGTTACTCCGGTTCAGGCGGGGATGGCGGCTACACCTTC.

As concerns this clonotype: Possible read error: a much larger clone is one base away. The chain couples TRBV2 to TRBJ1-5; D possibly corresponds to TRBD1 (5 bases). The ends were cut back, 8 bases at V and 9 bases at J, with 23 bases in the middle. The CDR3 runs to 15 residues. Germline V CDR1 and CDR2: SNHLY, FYNNEI. CDR3 protein: CASGVSGGSGGPQHF. The CDR3 region has the DNA TGTGCCAGCGGTGTATCTGGGGGGTCGGGAGGGCCCCAGCATTTT.

The chain recombines TRBV7-6 with TRBJ2-2; D unresolved. Trimming pared 6 bases from V and 6 bases from J, leaving 11 bases between. Per the germline V gene, CDR1 is SGHVS and CDR2 is FNYEAQ. CDR3 length: 13 residues. CDR3 coding DNA: TGTGCCAGCAGTCCCTCCGGCCCCGGGGAGCTGTTTTTT. As protein: CASSPSGPGELFF.

This clonotype has just a few counts. The V and J genes are TRBV27 and TRBJ1-2; 9 bases line up with TRBD1. V shed 4 bases and J 3 bases; nucleotides not matched to a gene: 3. This CDR3 has 14 residues. The germline gives CDR1 MNHEY, CDR2 SMNVEV (reference sequence). CDR3 in amino acids: CASSSQGAYYGYTF. The CDR3 DNA reads TGTGCCAGCAGTTCACAGGGGGCCTACTATGGCTACACCTTC.

The CDR3 bases are TGTGCCAGCAGTTTCTGGGGACAGAATCAGCCCCAGCATTTT. It encodes CASSFWGQNQPQHF. The V gene is TRBV12-3 or TRBV12-4, the J gene TRBJ1-5; 7 nucleotides line up with TRBD1. This CDR3 spans 14 amino acids. Trimming at V came to 3 bases and at J to 4 bases, leaving 3 bases not matched to a gene.